What follows are 29 T cell receptor beta chains derived from one specimen sequenced in a study of shared clonotypes between healthy human individuals. Profiling relied on immunoSEQ multiplex PCR, and the TCRdb table lists in-frame clones only, not all of them. The data contain fewer than 850,000 clones, 90% of them seen just once; the ten biggest clones take up about a third. Sequenced sample: memory CD8+ T cells from PBMCs. Subset noted: CD45RO+ cells pooled with CCR7-negative TemRA cells. The source is a man younger than 35 in good health. Some clones in this sample may be carry-over from other donors' samples.

The J gene is TRBJ2-7, the V gene TRBV5-3; 9 bases align to TRBD2. TRBV5-3 is flagged as an ORF with uncertain function. The V and J ends lost 4 bases and 6 bases, in that order; junction bases with no gene match: 20. The CDR3 totals 18 residues. In DNA, the CDR3 is TGTGCCAGAAGCGACACCCGCGTGGGGGGACTAGCTTCCCTCGAGCAGTACTTC. Translated, it gives CARSDTRVGGLASLEQYF.

The chain employs TRBV7-9 and TRBJ2-7; weak D call: TRBD2 (6 bases). Germline V gene sequence: CDR1 SEHNR, CDR2 FQNEAQ (reference sequence). The V end was cut by 1 base, the J end by 2 bases, with 18 bases between. This CDR3 is 17 amino acids long. CDR3 nucleotides: TGTGCCAGCAGCTTAGGGGGGAGGAGCGGGTCGCCCTACGAGCAGTACTTC. Translated: CASSLGGRSGSPYEQYF.

The CDR3 reads CASRDSLYEQYF. The DNA for the CDR3 is TGTGCCAGCAGGGACAGTCTCTACGAGCAGTACTTC. J is TRBJ2-7 and V is TRBV28; tentatively, D is TRBD1 (6 bases). The V gene's germline CDR1 is MDHEN and CDR2 SYDVKM. This CDR3 is 12 amino acids long. V lost 6 bases to trimming and J lost 3 bases, with 9 bases between them.

The gene calls are TRBV7-6 and TRBJ2-2, with a weak D call TRBD1 (5 bases). Trimming stripped 1 base from V and 5 bases from J, with 11 bases between. CDR3 length: 15 amino acids. Germline CDR1 and CDR2: SGHVS and FNYEAQ. As DNA, the CDR3 is TGTGCCAGCAGCTTAGGGCAGGGATGGACCGGGGAGCTGTTTTTT. It encodes CASSLGQGWTGELFF.

This clone was detected once. This chain links TRBV9 with TRBJ2-2; no reliable D call. The CDR3 has 13 residues. CDR1 SGDLS and CDR2 YYNGEE come from the germline V gene. Trimming took off 4 bases at V and 5 bases at J, with 9 bases between the two ends. This chain's CDR3 is CASSLPRTGELFF. CDR3 sequence (DNA): TGTGCCAGCAGCCTCCCAAGAACCGGGGAGCTGTTTTTT.

The chain combines TRBV5-4 with TRBJ2-1; D is unclear. This CDR3 is built from 14 residues. Germline V gene data show CDR1 as SGHNT and CDR2 as YYREEE (reference sequence). Trimming cost V 0 bases and J 7 bases, with 11 bases left between them. The CDR3 DNA reads TGTGCCAGCAGCTTGGGTTATCTTGTGAATGAGCAGTTCTTC. Protein product: CASSLGYLVNEQFF.

This clone came up once. The rearrangement uses TRBV11-1 and TRBJ2-4; 9 positions agree with TRBD1. The CDR3 spans 17 residues. J lost 3 bases, V lost 5 bases, and 11 bases had no gene match. Germline CDR1 reads SGHAT; CDR2 reads FQDESV (reference sequence). The CDR3 nucleotides are TGTGCCAGCAGCGATAATTACAGGGGGCTGGTCAAAAACATTCAGTACTTC. Residues: CASSDNYRGLVKNIQYF.

As to this clone: The same CDR3 is also encoded by other DNA sequences in this sample. The chain combines TRBV27 with TRBJ2-7; 7 positions agree with TRBD1. Per germline, CDR1 MNHEY and CDR2 SMNVEV (reference sequence). CDR3 size: 14 residues. Losses at the gene ends were 5 bases for V and 2 bases for J; bases not matched to a gene: 6. CDR3 bases: TGTGCCAGCAGTCCACGGACAGGAACCTACGAGCAGTACTTC. Amino acids: CASSPRTGTYEQYF.

Concerning this clone itself: This sample also contains other DNA sequences that code for the same CDR3. The rearrangement links TRBV5-6 to TRBJ1-1; 10 bases are a match to TRBD1. J was trimmed by 1 base and V by 4 bases; bases with no gene match: 1. The CDR3 runs to 14 residues. Germline assignment: CDR1 SGHDT and CDR2 YYEEEE. As DNA, the CDR3 is TGTGCCAGCAGCCGGACAGGGGGGAACACTGAAGCTTTCTTT. It codes for CASSRTGGNTEAFF.

The chain links TRBV29-1 to TRBJ2-1; 10 bases fit TRBD2. J lost 6 bases, V lost 7 bases, and 12 bases had no gene match. Germline V gene data show CDR1 as SQVTM and CDR2 as ANQGSEA. The CDR3 is 15 residues long. CDR3 region: CSANQAGGPFNEQFF. In DNA, the CDR3 is TGCAGCGCGAACCAAGCGGGAGGGCCTTTCAATGAGCAGTTCTTC.

The V gene is TRBV7-9, the J gene TRBJ2-7; no clear D. Germline assignment: CDR1 SEHNR and CDR2 FQNEAQ (reference sequence). The CDR3 is 12 amino acids. V dropped 3 bases and J dropped 6 bases, with 9 bases sitting between them. CDR3 in amino acids: CASSLGTAEQYF. CDR3 nucleotide sequence: TGTGCCAGCAGCTTGGGTACGGCCGAGCAGTACTTC.

V usage is TRBV6-1 and J usage is TRBJ1-2, with D tentatively TRBD1 (5 bases). Between the trimmed V and J ends, which lost 6 bases and 7 bases, there was a span of 15 bases. From germline, CDR1 is MNHNS and CDR2 SASEGT. The CDR3 runs 13 residues. The CDR3: CASRPSRAGGYTF. CDR3 DNA sequence: TGTGCCAGCAGACCGAGCAGGGCGGGTGGCTACACCTTC.

The chain combines TRBV7-2 with TRBJ2-7; D is undetermined. Germline V CDR1 and CDR2: SGHTA, FQGNSA. This CDR3 contains 12 residues. V lost 7 bases and J 0 bases, leaving 7 bases between the germline ends. The CDR3 here is CASIGSSYEQYF. The CDR3 coding sequence is TGTGCCAGCATCGGGTCCTCCTACGAGCAGTACTTC.

The gene calls are TRBV7-9 and TRBJ2-1, with a tentative D call TRBD1 (6 bases). The CDR3 is made up of 13 amino acids. Trimming stripped 3 bases from V and 7 bases from J, with 10 bases between. From germline, CDR1 is SEHNR and CDR2 FQNEAQ (reference sequence). Here the CDR3 DNA reads TGTGCCAGCAGCTTTGGGACAATGAATGAGCAGTTCTTC. Residues: CASSFGTMNEQFF.

The genes are TRBV28 and TRBJ2-7; D may be TRBD1 or TRBD2 (5 bases each). CDR1 MDHEN and CDR2 SYDVKM come from the germline V gene. There are 14 residues in the CDR3. Trimming pared 6 bases from V and 0 bases from J, leaving 12 bases between. The DNA for the CDR3 is TGTGCCAGCAGCCCCCGGGACCTCTCCTACGAGCAGTACTTC. Amino acids: CASSPRDLSYEQYF.

This clone was recorded a few times. J is TRBJ2-7 and V is TRBV7-9; 8 nucleotides match TRBD1. CDR3 size: 13 residues. With V trimmed by 5 bases and J by 6 bases, 6 bases remained unmatched. Looked up from germline, CDR1 is SEHNR and CDR2 is FQNEAQ (reference sequence). The CDR3 loop is CASSPEDRAEQYF. CDR3 DNA: TGTGCCAGCAGCCCAGAGGACAGGGCCGAGCAGTACTTC.

The chain joins TRBV28 to TRBJ2-3, with 9 bases matching TRBD2. J was trimmed by 6 bases and V by 6 bases; bases with no gene match: 16. The CDR3 loop spans 17 amino acids. From germline, CDR1 is MDHEN and CDR2 SYDVKM. The CDR3 DNA reads TGTGCCAGCAGGAGACGCGCGTTGGCTAGCGGGGACGATACGCAGTATTTT. Protein product: CASRRRALASGDDTQYF.

For the CDR3, the DNA is TGTGCCAGCAGCCCCCGGGGGGCGGGAGTCCCAGATACGCAGTATTTT. Protein sequence: CASSPRGAGVPDTQYF. J is TRBJ2-3 and V is TRBV7-8, with D maybe TRBD2 (7 bases). V lost 5 bases to trimming and J lost 4 bases, with 19 bases between them. Per the germline V gene, CDR1 is SGHVS and CDR2 is FQNEAQ. The CDR3 extends over 16 amino acids.

The chain couples TRBV29-1 to TRBJ2-1; 8 bases line up with TRBD2. Germline V gene lookup returns CDR1 SQVTM and CDR2 ANQGSEA. This CDR3 is 16 amino acids long. V shed 4 bases, J shed 4 bases, and the junction held 12 bases outside the gene matches. CDR3 loop: CSVGDGRVASYNEQFF. The DNA of the CDR3 is TGCAGCGTTGGGGACGGGAGGGTGGCGAGTTACAATGAGCAGTTCTTC.

The rearrangement joins TRBV5-6 to TRBJ2-7; tentative D call: TRBD2 (7 bases). The CDR3 is 16 amino acids. Germline CDR1 reads SGHDT; CDR2 reads YYEEEE. V lost 0 bases to trimming and J lost 1 base, with 14 bases between them. This chain's CDR3 is CASSLAWGGASYEQYF. The CDR3 nucleotides are TGTGCCAGCAGCTTGGCCTGGGGGGGCGCTTCCTACGAGCAGTACTTC.

V usage is TRBV7-9 and J usage is TRBJ2-7; maybe TRBD1 (6 bases). The CDR3 is 18 amino acids. V was cut by 3 bases and J by 0 bases, with 21 bases left in between. Germline lookup yields CDR1 SEHNR and CDR2 FQNEAQ (reference sequence). The CDR3 coding sequence is TGTGCCAGCAGCTTCCGGGACAAGGGGGAAGTTCTCTCCTACGAGCAGTACTTC. Translation gives CASSFRDKGEVLSYEQYF.

The gene calls are TRBV11-2 and TRBJ1-4; D is ambiguous. Germline V gene data show CDR1 as SGHAT and CDR2 as FQNNGV. V was shortened by 3 bases and J by 2 bases, with 13 bases between the two germline ends. The CDR3 spans 16 residues. The CDR3 bases are TGTGCCAGCAGCTTTTACTCGCGGCATACTAATGAAAAACTGTTTTTT. Translated, it gives CASSFYSRHTNEKLFF.

This clone showed up just once. The CDR3 DNA sequence: TGTGCCAGCAGCTTAGCGGTCGGCAATGAGCAGTTCTTC. It is translated as CASSLAVGNEQFF. The chain carries TRBV7-9 and TRBJ2-1; no definite D call. The CDR3 totals 13 residues. Germline loops: CDR1 SEHNR, CDR2 FQNEAQ (reference sequence). Between the trimmed V and J ends, which lost 0 bases and 6 bases, there was a span of 6 bases.

The chain uses TRBV15 and TRBJ2-7; 7 bases agree with TRBD1. V shed 1 base and J 5 bases; nucleotides not matched to a gene: 5. In germline, CDR1 is LNHNV, CDR2 YYDKDF (reference sequence). This CDR3 spans 14 amino acids. The DNA for the CDR3 is TGTGCCACCAGCAGAGCTAGGGGGCATCACGAGCAGTACTTC. This codes for CATSRARGHHEQYF.

The chain joins TRBV7-9 to TRBJ2-5; D not certain. The CDR3 loop spans 15 amino acids. Per germline, CDR1 SEHNR and CDR2 FQNEAQ (reference sequence). The germline V and J ends were trimmed by 4 bases and 2 bases, with 14 bases remaining between them. CDR3 loop: CASSSRLGNQETQYF. The CDR3 nucleotides read TGTGCCAGCAGCTCCCGCTTAGGGAATCAAGAGACCCAGTACTTC. The full variable domain, its missing parts supplied by reference TRBV7-9 and TRBJ2-5, is DTGVSQNPRHKITKRGQNVTFRCDPISEHNRLYWYRQTLGQGPEFLTYFQNEAQLEKSRLLSDRFSAERPKGSFSTLEIQRTEQGDSAMYLCASSSRLGNQETQYFGPGTRLLVL.

The rearrangement links TRBV9 to TRBJ1-1, with TRBD1 identical over 7 bases. The CDR3 has 14 residues. J gave up 6 bases and V 0 bases, and 5 bases lay outside the gene matches. CDR1 is SGDLS and CDR2 is YYNGEE in the germline V gene. DNA of the CDR3: TGTGCCAGCAGCGTAGACAGGGGCTCTCCTGAAGCTTTCTTT. It translates to CASSVDRGSPEAFF.

The rearrangement links TRBV7-9 to TRBJ2-1, with TRBD2 as a possible D gene (6 bases). The V gene lost 7 bases and the J gene lost 10 bases, with 20 bases spanning the gap. The CDR3 totals 14 residues. Per the germline V gene, CDR1 is SEHNR and CDR2 is FQNEAQ (reference sequence). CDR3 amino acids: CASTSFGREREQFF. CDR3 sequence (DNA): TGTGCCAGCACCTCGTTCGGGCGGGAAAGGGAGCAGTTCTTC.

To note about this clone: Within the sample, other DNA sequences also encode this same CDR3. The chain is built from TRBV5-1 and TRBJ2-1, with D perhaps matching TRBD2 (6 bases). This CDR3 comprises 11 residues. V lost 2 bases and J lost 10, with 7 bases in between. Germline CDR1 is SGHRS and CDR2 is YFSETQ. CDR3 DNA: TGCGCCAGCAGCTTCGGAGGGGAGCAGTTCTTC. It yields the protein CASSFGGEQFF.

V usage is TRBV7-8 and J usage is TRBJ2-5; the match to TRBD2 covers 14 bases. V shed 5 bases and J 2 bases; nucleotides not matched to a gene: 4. In germline, CDR1 is SGHVS, CDR2 FQNEAQ. The CDR3 length is 16 residues. The CDR3 reads CASSPGLAGAQETQYF. The CDR3 region has the DNA TGTGCCAGCAGCCCGGGACTAGCGGGAGCGCAAGAGACCCAGTACTTC.